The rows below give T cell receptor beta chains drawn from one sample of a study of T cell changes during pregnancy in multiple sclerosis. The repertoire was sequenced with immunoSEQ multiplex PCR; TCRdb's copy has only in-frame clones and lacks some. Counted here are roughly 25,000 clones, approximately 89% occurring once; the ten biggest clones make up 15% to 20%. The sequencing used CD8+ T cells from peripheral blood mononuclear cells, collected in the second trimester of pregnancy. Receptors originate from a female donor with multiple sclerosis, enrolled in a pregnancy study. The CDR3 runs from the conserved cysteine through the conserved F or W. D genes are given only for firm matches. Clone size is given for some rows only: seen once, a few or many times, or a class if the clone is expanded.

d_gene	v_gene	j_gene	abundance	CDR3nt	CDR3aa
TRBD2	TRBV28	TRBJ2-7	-	TGTGCCAGCAGTTCCCATGACCTGGAATTAGCGGGGACCTACGAGCAGTACTTC	CASSSHDLELAGTYEQYF
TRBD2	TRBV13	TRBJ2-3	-	TGTGCCAGCAGCTTAGTAGGCGGGAGGGTTACAGATACGCAGTATTTT	CASSLVGGRVTDTQYF
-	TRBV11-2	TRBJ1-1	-	TGTGCCAGCAGCTTCAGGCGTGAACACACTGAAGCTTTCTTT	CASSFRREHTEAFF
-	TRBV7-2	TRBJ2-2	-	TGTGCCAGCAGCTTCGGCGGGGAGCTGTTTTTT	CASSFGGELFF
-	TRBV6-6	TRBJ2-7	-	TGTGCCAGCAGTTACTCGGGGCGCAGAGACTACGAGCAGTACTTC	CASSYSGRRDYEQYF
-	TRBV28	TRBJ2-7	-	TGTGCCAGCAGTTTTGATCCCGGTGAGCAGTACTTC	CASSFDPGEQYF
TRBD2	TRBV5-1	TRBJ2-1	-	TGCGCCAGCAGCTTGGCCCTAGCGGGAGGGGGGGATGAGCAGTTCTTC	CASSLALAGGGDEQFF
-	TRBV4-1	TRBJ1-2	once	TGCGCCAGCAGCCAAGATTTTTCTCCTTTTAGCCTTGACTATGGCTACACCTTC	CASSQDFSPFSLDYGYTF
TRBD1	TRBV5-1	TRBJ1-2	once	TGCGCCAGCAGCTTGGCAGGGACAGGAAACTACACCTTC	CASSLAGTGNYTF
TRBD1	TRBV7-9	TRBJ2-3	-	TGTGCCAGCAGCCTTTTGGGACAGCGCCCTCGGGGTACGCAGTATTTT	CASSLLGQRPRGTQYF
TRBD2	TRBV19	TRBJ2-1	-	TGTGCCAGCCAGAAGGGAGGGAGCTCCTACAATGAGCAGTTCTTC	CASQKGGSSYNEQFF
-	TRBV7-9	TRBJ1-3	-	TGTGCCAGCAGCCCCCCTGGGAGGGCTGGAAACACCATATATTTT	CASSPPGRAGNTIYF
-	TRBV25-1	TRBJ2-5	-	TGTGCCAGCAGTGATTCCTGGACAGACCAAGAGACCCAGTACTTC	CASSDSWTDQETQYF
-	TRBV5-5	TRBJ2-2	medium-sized	TGTGCCAGCAGCCCACCTACAGAATCCGGGGAGCTGTTTTTT	CASSPPTESGELFF
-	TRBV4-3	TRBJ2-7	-	TGCGCCAGCAGCCAAGATATACCCGGGGGCGAGCAGTACTTC	CASSQDIPGGEQYF
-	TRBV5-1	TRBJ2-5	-	TGCGCCAGCAGCTTTATGGGGCCCCAAGAGACCCAGTACTTC	CASSFMGPQETQYF
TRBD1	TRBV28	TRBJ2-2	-	TGTGCCAGCAGTTTACGGGACAGGGGAATAGTGAACACCGGGGAGCTGTTTTTT	CASSLRDRGIVNTGELFF
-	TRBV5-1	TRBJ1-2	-	TGCGCCAGCAGCATTGGACACCTTGGGTACTATGGCTACACCTTC	CASSIGHLGYYGYTF
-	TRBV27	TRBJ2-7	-	TGTGCCAGCAGTTTTGGGGGCGGAGAGCAGTACTTC	CASSFGGGEQYF
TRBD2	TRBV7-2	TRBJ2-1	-	TGTGCCAGCAGCTTACTAGCGGGAGGGATTAATGAGCAGTTCTTC	CASSLLAGGINEQFF
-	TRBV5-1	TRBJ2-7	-	TGCGCCAGCAGCTTGACCACAGGAACCCACGAGCAGTACTTC	CASSLTTGTHEQYF
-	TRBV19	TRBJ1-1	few	TGTGCCAGTAGTATAGGGGCCACTGAAGCTTTCTTT	CASSIGATEAFF
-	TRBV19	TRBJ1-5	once	TGTGCCAGTAGTATAGAGACATGGGAGAATCAGCCCCAGCATTTT	CASSIETWENQPQHF
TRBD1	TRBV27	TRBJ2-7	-	TGTGCCAGCAGTTTAGGAGCAGGGGGTGACGAGCAGTACTTC	CASSLGAGGDEQYF
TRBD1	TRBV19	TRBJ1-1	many	TGTGCCAGTAGTCTGGGACAGGGTCGGACTGAAGCTTTCTTT	CASSLGQGRTEAFF
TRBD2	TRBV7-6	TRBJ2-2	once	TGTGCCAGCAGCTTACGGGAAGGACTAGCGGGAGAGGTCGGGGAGCTGTTTTTT	CASSLREGLAGEVGELFF
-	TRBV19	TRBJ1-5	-	TGTGCCAGTAGTATTACAGGGTTGTGGCTGCAGCCCCAGCATTTT	CASSITGLWLQPQHF
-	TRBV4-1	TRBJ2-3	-	TGCGCCAGCAGCCAAGCGATGGGCTACCATAGCACAGATACGCAGTATTTT	CASSQAMGYHSTDTQYF
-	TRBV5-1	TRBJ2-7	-	TGCGCCAGCAGCTTGACCCTGACGGGAGGGGGCACCTACGAGCAGTACTTC	CASSLTLTGGGTYEQYF
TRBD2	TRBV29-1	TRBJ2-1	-	TGCAGCGTTGTTGGACTAGCTCGAGCCTACAATGAGCAGTTCTTC	CSVVGLARAYNEQFF
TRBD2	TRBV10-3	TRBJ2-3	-	TGTGCCATCAGTGAGGAAGCTAGCGGGAGGCTCACAGATACGCAGTATTTT	CAISEEASGRLTDTQYF
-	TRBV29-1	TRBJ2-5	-	TGCAGCGTTGCAGGGGCAATAAAGACCCAGTACTTC	CSVAGAIKTQYF
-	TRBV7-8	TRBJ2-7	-	TGTGCCAGCAGCCAGACAAGAGCGGCATCCCTAGGCGAGCAGTACTTC	CASSQTRAASLGEQYF
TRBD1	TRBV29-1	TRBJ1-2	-	TGCAGCGTTGACAAGGGGGCCCCCTGGGGCTACACCTTC	CSVDKGAPWGYTF
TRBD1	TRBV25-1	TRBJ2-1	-	TGTGCCAGCAGCTTTACAGGGGTCGTTGAGCAGTTCTTC	CASSFTGVVEQFF
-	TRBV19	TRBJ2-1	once	TGTGCCAGTAGTATGGTACTAGCCTCCTACAATGAGCAGTTCTTC	CASSMVLASYNEQFF
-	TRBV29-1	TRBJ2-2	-	TGCAGCGTGTGGAGTCAGGGGTCCTCCAACGGGGAGCTGTTTTTT	CSVWSQGSSNGELFF
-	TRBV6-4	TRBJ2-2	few	TGTGCCAGCAGTGAGTCAGGGACCGGGGAGCTGTTTTTT	CASSESGTGELFF
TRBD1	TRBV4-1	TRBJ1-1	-	TGCGCCAGCAGCCAAGCGGGTACAGGGGGCAGGGGCACTGAAGCTTTCTTT	CASSQAGTGGRGTEAFF